Listed below are T cell receptor beta chains from one sample, sequenced in a study of cytomegalovirus exposure and HLA in healthy donors. TCRdb keeps only in-frame clones here, not all; method: immunoSEQ multiplex PCR. The sample carries more than 90,000 clones, approximately 81% recorded once. Input material: PBMCs. The receptors here all came from a woman younger than 35 in good health and CMV-seropositive. The CDR3 runs from the conserved cysteine through the conserved F or W. Each record gives: D gene, V gene, J gene, clone size, CDR3 protein, CDR3 DNA. The D gene is left open where the match is weak. Expanded clones get a size class; other rows say once, few or many, or leave the size out.

d_call: NA; v_call: TRBV15; j_call: TRBJ2-1; clone_size: NA; cdr3_aa: CATSRDSDNEQFF; cdr3_nt: TGTGCCACCAGCAGAGACAGCGACAATGAGCAGTTCTTC
d_call: TRBD2; v_call: TRBV9; j_call: TRBJ2-7; clone_size: few; cdr3_aa: CASSVEAGGPYEQYF; cdr3_nt: TGTGCCAGCAGCGTAGAGGCGGGAGGGCCCTACGAGCAGTACTTC
d_call: TRBD2; v_call: TRBV5-6; j_call: TRBJ2-3; clone_size: NA; cdr3_aa: CASSYLAGGPADTQYF; cdr3_nt: TGTGCCAGCAGCTATCTAGCGGGAGGGCCAGCCGATACGCAGTATTTT
d_call: TRBD1; v_call: TRBV18; j_call: TRBJ1-1; clone_size: NA; cdr3_aa: CASSLLRQGNTEAFF; cdr3_nt: TGTGCCAGCTCACTCCTACGACAGGGCAACACTGAAGCTTTCTTT
d_call: NA; v_call: TRBV5-1; j_call: TRBJ1-1; clone_size: NA; cdr3_aa: CASSLGSGYMNTEAFF; cdr3_nt: TGCGCCAGCAGCTTGGGCTCAGGATACATGAACACTGAAGCTTTCTTT
d_call: NA; v_call: TRBV19; j_call: TRBJ1-4; clone_size: once; cdr3_aa: CASSTLGGDRNEKLFF; cdr3_nt: TGTGCCAGTAGTACCTTGGGCGGGGACCGAAATGAAAAACTGTTTTTT
d_call: TRBD2; v_call: TRBV27; j_call: TRBJ2-1; clone_size: NA; cdr3_aa: CASRLAGDFNEQFF; cdr3_nt: TGTGCCAGCAGACTAGCGGGAGACTTCAATGAGCAGTTCTTC
d_call: NA; v_call: TRBV6-5; j_call: TRBJ1-2; clone_size: few; cdr3_aa: CASSPSLGGWGGYTF; cdr3_nt: TGTGCCAGCAGTCCCTCCTTGGGGGGATGGGGTGGCTACACCTTC
d_call: NA; v_call: TRBV12-5; j_call: TRBJ1-5; clone_size: once; cdr3_aa: CASGLGLVGVLHSNQPQHF; cdr3_nt: TGTGCTAGTGGTTTGGGTTTAGTGGGAGTTTTGCATAGCAATCAGCCCCAGCATTTT
d_call: NA; v_call: TRBV10-1; j_call: TRBJ2-1; clone_size: NA; cdr3_aa: CASSEGQSYNEQFF; cdr3_nt: TGCGCCAGCAGTGAGGGACAGTCCTACAATGAGCAGTTCTTC
d_call: NA; v_call: TRBV4-1; j_call: TRBJ2-2; clone_size: NA; cdr3_aa: CASSHTGTGELFF; cdr3_nt: TGCGCCAGCAGCCATACGGGTACCGGGGAGCTGTTTTTT
d_call: TRBD1; v_call: TRBV5-6; j_call: TRBJ2-3; clone_size: NA; cdr3_aa: CASSLRTGWTDTQYF; cdr3_nt: TGTGCCAGCAGCTTGAGGACAGGGTGGACAGATACGCAGTATTTT
d_call: NA; v_call: TRBV18; j_call: TRBJ2-1; clone_size: NA; cdr3_aa: CASSLLGAVVEQFF; cdr3_nt: TGTGCCAGCTCACTCCTGGGAGCCGTGGTTGAGCAGTTCTTC
d_call: NA; v_call: TRBV4-1; j_call: TRBJ1-2; clone_size: NA; cdr3_aa: CASSPTGLYGYTF; cdr3_nt: TGCGCCAGCAGCCCAACGGGACTCTATGGCTACACCTTC
d_call: TRBD1; v_call: TRBV30; j_call: TRBJ1-3; clone_size: NA; cdr3_aa: CAWQDRGKAGNTIYF; cdr3_nt: TGTGCCTGGCAGGACAGGGGAAAGGCTGGAAACACCATATATTTT
d_call: TRBD2; v_call: TRBV4-1; j_call: TRBJ2-7; clone_size: NA; cdr3_aa: CASSRLWDRTTSGSYEQYF; cdr3_nt: TGCGCCAGCAGCCGACTTTGGGACAGGACCACTAGCGGGAGTTACGAGCAGTACTTC
d_call: TRBD2; v_call: TRBV6-5; j_call: TRBJ2-3; clone_size: NA; cdr3_aa: CASSYRASGLTDTQYF; cdr3_nt: TGTGCCAGCAGTTATAGGGCTAGCGGGCTCACAGATACGCAGTATTTT
d_call: TRBD1; v_call: TRBV6-5; j_call: TRBJ2-7; clone_size: NA; cdr3_aa: CASSYGTGLAEQYF; cdr3_nt: TGTGCCAGCAGTTACGGGACAGGACTTGCCGAGCAGTACTTC
d_call: NA; v_call: TRBV11-2; j_call: TRBJ2-7; clone_size: NA; cdr3_aa: CASSLGPSSYEQYF; cdr3_nt: TGTGCCAGCAGCTTAGGGCCCAGTTCCTACGAGCAGTACTTC
d_call: NA; v_call: TRBV7-3; j_call: TRBJ2-1; clone_size: few; cdr3_aa: CASSLGLDNEQFF; cdr3_nt: TGTGCCAGCAGCTTAGGACTTGACAATGAGCAGTTCTTC
d_call: TRBD1; v_call: TRBV18; j_call: TRBJ1-1; clone_size: once; cdr3_aa: CASSPQGPGQGANTEAFF; cdr3_nt: TGTGCCAGCTCACCACAGGGTCCAGGACAGGGGGCGAACACTGAAGCTTTCTTT
d_call: NA; v_call: TRBV6-1; j_call: TRBJ2-5; clone_size: NA; cdr3_aa: CASSEQGRVDKTQYF; cdr3_nt: TGTGCCAGCAGTGAACAGGGCAGGGTTGATAAGACCCAGTACTTC
d_call: NA; v_call: TRBV5-6; j_call: TRBJ2-5; clone_size: few; cdr3_aa: CASSLELRGETQYF; cdr3_nt: TGTGCCAGCAGCTTGGAGTTACGGGGAGAGACCCAGTACTTC
d_call: TRBD2; v_call: TRBV7-8; j_call: TRBJ2-7; clone_size: NA; cdr3_aa: CASSWTSDLYEQYF; cdr3_nt: TGTGCCAGCAGCTGGACTAGCGATCTGTACGAGCAGTACTTC
d_call: NA; v_call: TRBV18; j_call: TRBJ2-1; clone_size: NA; cdr3_aa: CASSPTSEQYYNEQFF; cdr3_nt: TGTGCCAGCTCACCAACGTCGGAGCAGTATTACAATGAGCAGTTCTTC